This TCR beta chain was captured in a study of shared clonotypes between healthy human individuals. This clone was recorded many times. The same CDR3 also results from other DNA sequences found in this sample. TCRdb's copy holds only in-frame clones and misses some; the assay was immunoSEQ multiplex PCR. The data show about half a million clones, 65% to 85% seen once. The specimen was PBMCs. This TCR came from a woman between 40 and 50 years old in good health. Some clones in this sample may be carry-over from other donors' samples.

CDR3 loop: CASRAGGNYGYTF. CDR3 DNA: TGTGCCAGCAGGGCAGGGGGTAACTATGGCTACACCTTC. The V call is TRBV28, the J call TRBJ1-2, with 7 bases aligning to TRBD1. This CDR3 has 13 amino acids. The germline V gene encodes CDR1 MDHEN and CDR2 SYDVKM. With V trimmed by 6 bases and J by 1 base, 2 bases remained unmatched.